This paragraph reports one T cell receptor (beta chain). Random hexamers served to reverse transcribe roughly 0.45 to 1 ug RNA. MiXCR, applied by TCRdb to the immunoSEQ multiplex PCR reads, yields one record per CDR3 protein. The table includes a few hundred thousand distinct CDR3 sequences, approximately 85% detected once. The data were obtained in a study of CD8 T cells in Susac syndrome. CDR1 KGHSH and CDR2 LQKENI come from the germline V gene. There are 15 residues in the CDR3. V lost 2 bases and J 3 bases, leaving 11 bases between the germline ends. Sequencing of TCR beta, carried out with a high-throughput approach, was applied to CD8+ and CD4+ T cells from the blood.

Sequencing used CD8+ T cells from PBMCs. This sequence joins TRBV18 and TRBJ1-5, with D maybe TRBD1 (5 bases). This sequence was found in a human donor with multiple sclerosis. The CDR3 sequence: CASSPEGAVNQPQHF. The DNA of the CDR3 is TGTGCCAGCTCACCAGAAGGGGCCGTCAATCAGCCCCAGCATTTT.